The sequence of this T cell receptor beta chain was determined in a study of shared clonotypes between healthy human individuals (dated by TCRdb to 2019 to 2021). Describing the broader study: A couple of women and a few men aged 18 to 49 years were included in the cohort. For each donor, three plates each were used for CD4 naive and CD4 memory, two plates were used for CD8 naive, and one plate was used for CD8 memory. To estimate repertoire size and how much clonotype sharing occurs between individuals, the study deeply sequenced the blood TCR repertoires of roughly 5 healthy adults. Different laboratories and diverse techniques were used to prepare libraries and sequence TCR repertoires, to increase sequencing depth and limit assay-specific biases. Between about 0.9 and 9 billion PBMCs per donor were obtained by leukapheresis. Study-wide conclusions, independent of this receptor: The small number of donors limited the genetic and exposure-history diversity represented. Clonotypes shared by all four sorted-subset donors showed higher generation probabilities than non-shared clonotypes. Incomplete sequencing was indicated by rarefaction of sorted-subset datasets, despite the large sequencing depth. Sampling was limited to blood, and TCR repertoires in tissue likely differ from TCR repertoires in blood. Pairwise subsampling led to the expectation that sequencing depth would affect the degree of clonotype sharing among donors. When four donors were compared, the shared fraction of clonotypes was around 5% for naive CD4, roughly 3.4% for naive CD8, about 2.4% for memory CD4, and 0.4% for memory CD8. Naive subsets generally had larger estimated clonotype richness than memory subsets did.

Healthy HIV-negative adults with no recently reported acute infections or vaccinations were included as donors. All donors were Caucasian adults living in Nashville, Tennessee, USA. CD4+ T cells were enriched through magnetic negative selection, after which naive cells were positively selected on CD45RA and the remaining negative fraction served as the memory subset. Blood was obtained by leukapheresis, after which PBMCs were separated by Ficoll-Histopaque density gradient centrifugation and cryopreserved in liquid nitrogen vapor phase. Analytical flow cytometry was used to check the purity and quantity of each magnetically sorted T cell population. Each sorted fraction had its genomic DNA isolated and then quantified by UV absorbance on a Nanodrop 2000c. In regard to this clone: Its recognized antigen is unknown. There are no base qualities to consult, and no much larger clone falls within one base.

TCR CDR3 regions were amplified from genomic DNA by multiplex PCR using the deep immunoSEQ assay. Extracted genomic DNA from each cell subset was spread evenly across all wells of several immunoSEQ 96-well plates, with each plate serving as a replicate. For sorted subsets, each replicate PCR was loaded with 200 ng genomic DNA, equivalent to 30,000 or so T cell genomes. Purified libraries were quantified with a Qubit 3.0 fluorometer, sized on a Bioanalyzer 2100, and re-quantified with the KAPA Library Quantification kit. Each immunoSEQ 96-well plate was sequenced on its own single-read 150-cycle Illumina NextSeq 550 flow cell. Per the original workflow: Because the immunoSEQ output included only junctional sequences and no quality scores, the filtering could not be the same as the filtering used for full-length reads. Sequences were annotated with PyIR, a Python wrapper for IgBLAST v1.9, and V/J genes and CDR3 were assigned using IMGT germline references. Any read was removed if the V/J assignment was weak (E-value above 1e-6), the CDR3 was missing, or the read contained stop codons, out-of-frame junctions, or ambiguous translated residues. V3J clonotypes were defined as sequences sharing the same inferred V gene, J gene, and CDR3 amino acid sequence. To compute the percentage overlap between repertoires, the number of shared unique clonotypes was divided by the size of the smaller repertoire. Richness of each repertoire was evaluated using RTK rarefaction, the Chao1 estimator, and Recon v2.1 estimates of unobserved clonotypes. Generation probabilities were computed with OLGA for all TCRbeta clonotypes obtained by the gDNA method from several donors. TCRdb obtained this table from immuneACCESS and retained in-frame rearrangements with V and J assigned. These tables miss some clones; where compared with another copy, unresolved V genes account for less than half of the shortfall, and the remainder is unexplained. For V, J and clone size, that table is used; D and trimming come from the DNA. The sample records millions of clones, about 92% of which are singletons. The top ten constitute 0.39% of the sample.

The sequence derives from a man younger than 35 in good health. Some clones in this sample may be carry-over from other donors' samples. Sequenced sample: naive CD4+ T cells from PBMCs. Reading the label with the study, this specimen's cell subset or site is: CD45RA+ positively selected.

The nucleotide sequence reads as follows: TGTGCCAGCAGTGAAACTAGCGGGACTTGGCAGCCCCAGCATTTT. The translation is CASSETSGTWQPQHF. The sequence joins TRBV6-1 to TRBJ1-5; tentative D gene TRBD1, with 5 bases matching. The V end loses 2 bases and the J end loses 7 bases, and a stretch of 15 bases separates them. According to the germline V gene, CDR1 reads MNHNS and CDR2 reads SASEGT. The CDR3 starts with the cysteine, ends with the phenylalanine, and has 15 residues. Only the CDR3 portion is preserved as DNA: 45 bases, with reading frame beginning at the first base.